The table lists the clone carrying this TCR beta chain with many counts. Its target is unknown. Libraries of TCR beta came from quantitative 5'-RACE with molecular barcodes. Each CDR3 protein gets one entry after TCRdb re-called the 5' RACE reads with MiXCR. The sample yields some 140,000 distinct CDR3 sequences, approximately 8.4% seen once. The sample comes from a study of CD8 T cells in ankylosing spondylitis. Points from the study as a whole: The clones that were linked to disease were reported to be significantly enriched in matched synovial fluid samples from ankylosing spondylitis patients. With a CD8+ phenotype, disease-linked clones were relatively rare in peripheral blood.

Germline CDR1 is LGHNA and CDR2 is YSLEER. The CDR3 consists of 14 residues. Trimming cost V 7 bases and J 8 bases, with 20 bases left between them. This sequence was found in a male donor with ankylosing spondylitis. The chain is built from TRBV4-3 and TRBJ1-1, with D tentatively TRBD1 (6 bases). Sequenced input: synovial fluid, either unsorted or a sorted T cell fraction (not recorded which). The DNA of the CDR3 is TGCGCCAGCAACAAAGTCCCCGGACAGTACGAAGCTTTCTTT. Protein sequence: CASNKVPGQYEAFF.